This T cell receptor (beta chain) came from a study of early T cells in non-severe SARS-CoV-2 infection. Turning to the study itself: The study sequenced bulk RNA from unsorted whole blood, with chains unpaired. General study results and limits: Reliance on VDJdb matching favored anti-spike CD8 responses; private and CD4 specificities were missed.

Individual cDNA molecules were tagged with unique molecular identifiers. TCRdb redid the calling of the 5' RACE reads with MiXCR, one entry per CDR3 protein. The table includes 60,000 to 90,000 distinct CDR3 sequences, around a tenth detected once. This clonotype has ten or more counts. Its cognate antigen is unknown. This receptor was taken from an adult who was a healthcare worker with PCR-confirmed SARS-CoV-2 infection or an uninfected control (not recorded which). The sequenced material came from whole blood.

Here the CDR3 DNA reads TGTGCCAGCAGCCACCCATTTCGGGAGCAGTTCTTC. Translation: CASSHPFREQFF. The chain employs TRBV3-1 and TRBJ2-1; the D is unclear. CDR1 LGHDT and CDR2 YNNKEL come from the germline V gene (reference sequence). The CDR3 totals 12 residues. With 3 bases removed from V and 10 bases from J, the gap between germline ends came to 10 bases.